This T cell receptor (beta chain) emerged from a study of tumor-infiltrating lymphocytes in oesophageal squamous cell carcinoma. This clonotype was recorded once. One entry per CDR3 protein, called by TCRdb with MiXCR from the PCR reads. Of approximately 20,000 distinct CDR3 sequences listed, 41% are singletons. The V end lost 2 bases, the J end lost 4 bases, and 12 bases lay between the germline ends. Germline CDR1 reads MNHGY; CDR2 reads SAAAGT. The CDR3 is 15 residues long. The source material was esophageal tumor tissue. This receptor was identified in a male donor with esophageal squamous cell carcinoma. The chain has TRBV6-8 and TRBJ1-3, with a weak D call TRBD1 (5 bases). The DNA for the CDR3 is TGTGCCAGCAGTTACATGGGGGGATCCGGAAACACCATATATTTT. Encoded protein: CASSYMGGSGNTIYF.